A selection of T cell receptor beta chains follows, all from one sample in a study of shared clonotypes between healthy human individuals. The method was immunoSEQ multiplex PCR; TCRdb's version includes in-frame clones alone and lacks a portion of them. The sample lists hundreds of thousands of clones; 90% to 97% were seen once. Sample: naive CD8+ T cells sorted from blood. These receptors all come from a woman aged 30 to 39 in good health. Each CDR3 is given with its conserved first and last residue. A D gene is named only where the DNA matches it firmly. Only part of the rows carry a size: once, few, many, or a class if the clone is expanded.

clone_size | j_call | d_call | v_call | cdr3_nt | cdr3_aa
- | TRBJ2-7 | TRBD2 | TRBV27 | TGTGCCAGCAGTTTAGGGACTACTGGGTACGAGCAGTACTTC | CASSLGTTGYEQYF
- | TRBJ2-5 | - | TRBV6-6 | TGTGCCAGCAGTTACCAAAACAGCCAAGAGACCCAGTACTTC | CASSYQNSQETQYF
- | TRBJ2-2 | TRBD2 | TRBV19 | TGTGCCAGTAGTAGCACGGGACTAGCGGGGTACTCGAACACCGGGGAGCTGTTTTTT | CASSSTGLAGYSNTGELFF
- | TRBJ2-1 | TRBD2 | TRBV13 | TGTGCCAGCAGTCCCCCGGGACTAGCGTCTTGGTACAATGAGCAGTTCTTC | CASSPPGLASWYNEQFF
- | TRBJ2-7 | - | TRBV7-8 | TGTGCCACCCACCTTGAGAGCTCCTACGAGCAGTACTTC | CATHLESSYEQYF
- | TRBJ2-7 | - | TRBV7-9 | TGTGCCAGCAGCCGGGGTGGGGACTCCCACTACGAGCAGTACTTC | CASSRGGDSHYEQYF
- | TRBJ1-1 | - | TRBV9 | TGTGCCAGCAGCCCACAGACTGAAGCTTTCTTT | CASSPQTEAFF
- | TRBJ2-1 | - | TRBV7-8 | TGTGCCAGCAGCTCCCTCTACAATGAGCAGTTCTTC | CASSSLYNEQFF
- | TRBJ2-1 | - | TRBV7-9 | TGTGCCAGCAGCCCCGATATGGGGCACGTTGAGCAGTTCTTC | CASSPDMGHVEQFF
- | TRBJ1-2 | - | TRBV6-1 | TGTGCCAGCAGTGACCCCCTCCTGAGAGCTAACTATGGCTACACCTTC | CASSDPLLRANYGYTF
once | TRBJ1-5 | TRBD1 | TRBV6-1 | TGTGCCAGCAGTCGGACAGGGTCGGGTCAGCCCCAGCATTTT | CASSRTGSGQPQHF
- | TRBJ2-2 | - | TRBV5-1 | TGCGCCAGCAGCTTGTCAGGGCCCGGGGAGCTGTTTTTT | CASSLSGPGELFF
- | TRBJ2-5 | - | TRBV5-3 | TGTGCCAGAAGCCGATACGGGACCCAGTACTTC | CARSRYGTQYF
- | TRBJ2-7 | - | TRBV21-1 | TGTGCCAGCAGCTCTCCGCGAAGAAAGGGCGTGGGGGAGCAGTACTTC | CASSSPRRKGVGEQYF
- | TRBJ1-1 | - | TRBV9 | TGTGCCAGCAGCTTCACAGACACTGAAGCTTTCTTT | CASSFTDTEAFF
- | TRBJ2-2 | - | TRBV5-1 | TGCGCCAGCAGCCGGGATTCATTAAGGGCGAACACCGGGGAGCTGTTTTTT | CASSRDSLRANTGELFF
once | TRBJ2-4 | - | TRBV7-8 | TGTGCCAGCAGCTTAGAAATAGGGGGTGCCAAAAACATTCAGTACTTC | CASSLEIGGAKNIQYF
- | TRBJ2-7 | - | TRBV12-1 | TGTGCCAGCAGCTTTTGGGCCTACGAGCAGTACTTC | CASSFWAYEQYF